The 23 T cell receptor beta chains below were found in one sample sequenced in a study of CD8+ T cells in alopecia areata. Treatment of the sample: oral pan-JAK inhibitor, 5-10 mg twice daily. Once RNA had been extracted, it was reverse transcribed into cDNA to act as the sequencing template. This table comes from immunoSEQ multiplex PCR, and its TCRdb copy is limited to in-frame clones, with some not included. Among more than 85,000 clones, approximately 60% were seen once, and the ten largest hold about a sixth. The sample here was CD8+ T cells sorted from blood, taken at week 4, from a patient treated with tofacitinib. These receptors originate from a human donor with alopecia areata.

This chain joins TRBV10-3 and TRBJ1-4; no definite D call. The CDR3 extends over 14 amino acids. Trimming stripped 3 bases from V and 5 bases from J, with 10 bases between. Germline V gene lookup returns CDR1 ENHRY and CDR2 SYGVKD. The CDR3 region is CAISEVEENEKLFF. CDR3 nucleotide sequence: TGTGCCATCAGTGAAGTTGAGGAAAATGAAAAACTGTTTTTT.

The V gene is TRBV19, the J gene TRBJ1-5; unclear D gene. The germline CDR1 and CDR2 sequences are LNHDA and SQIVND (reference sequence). The CDR3 contains 15 residues. V lost 6 bases, J lost 3 bases, and 15 bases lay in between. The CDR3 DNA sequence: TGTGCCAGTAGAATTTCGGGCAGCGTCAATCAGCCCCAGCATTTT. Its translation is CASRISGSVNQPQHF.

The V call is TRBV5-6, the J call TRBJ1-1; no firm D call. The CDR3 contains 12 residues. Germline CDR1 is SGHDT and CDR2 is YYEEEE. V lost 2 bases and J 5 bases, leaving 7 bases between the germline ends. The CDR3 coding sequence is TGTGCCAGCAGCTTAGTGCAGACTGAAGCTTTCTTT. Residues: CASSLVQTEAFF.

The J gene is TRBJ1-6, the V gene TRBV7-2, with TRBD1 identical over 10 bases. V lost 5 bases to trimming and J lost 8 bases; unmatched junction nucleotides: 6. This CDR3 comprises 15 residues. The germline V gene encodes CDR1 SGHTA and CDR2 FQGNSA. The CDR3 is CASSPTGTGDSPLHF. CDR3 nucleotide sequence: TGTGCCAGCAGCCCCACCGGGACAGGGGATTCACCCCTCCACTTT.

The chain couples TRBV4-3 to TRBJ2-5, with D tentatively TRBD1 (6 bases). The germline CDR1 and CDR2 sequences are LGHNA and YSLEER. The CDR3 is 17 amino acids. Trimming stripped 0 bases from V and 0 bases from J, with 14 bases between. CDR3 loop: CASSQDWAGANQETQYF. The CDR3 bases are TGCGCCAGCAGCCAAGATTGGGCAGGGGCGAACCAAGAGACCCAGTACTTC.

The chain recombines TRBV27 with TRBJ2-3; tentative D call: TRBD1 (5 bases). The V and J ends lost 3 bases and 4 bases respectively, with 14 bases between them. Germline V gives CDR1 MNHEY, CDR2 SMNVEV (reference sequence). The CDR3 length is 15 residues. CDR3 region: CASSFGSGYPDTQYF. CDR3 DNA sequence: TGTGCCAGCAGTTTTGGCTCAGGGTATCCAGATACGCAGTATTTT.

V gene TRBV27 combines with J gene TRBJ1-1; no firm D call. Per germline, CDR1 MNHEY and CDR2 SMNVEV (reference sequence). The CDR3 has 13 amino acids. V was trimmed by 8 bases and J by 6 bases, leaving 16 bases between them. The CDR3 nucleotides read TGTGCCAGCCGGTCCGGTGCAGGTCCTGAAGCTTTCTTT. Its protein product is CASRSGAGPEAFF.

This clone was seen once. This chain links TRBV27 with TRBJ2-7; 7 bases fit TRBD1. J gave up 5 bases and V 6 bases, and 13 bases lay outside the gene matches. Germline V gives CDR1 MNHEY, CDR2 SMNVEV (reference sequence). The CDR3 runs 15 residues. CDR3 region: CASSRQGMMVHEQYF. The CDR3 nucleotides are TGTGCCAGCAGCAGACAGGGTATGATGGTCCACGAGCAGTACTTC.

CDR3 nucleotide sequence: TGTGCCAGCAGCGACGGGACTAGCTACAATGAGCAGTTCTTC. Translating it yields CASSDGTSYNEQFF. The gene calls are TRBV27 and TRBJ2-1; 8 positions match TRBD2. CDR3 length equals 14 residues. V gave up 6 bases and J gave up 3 bases; unmatched junction bases: 4. The germline CDR1 and CDR2 sequences are MNHEY and SMNVEV (reference sequence).

The V gene is TRBV6-5, the J gene TRBJ1-1; possible D gene TRBD1, 5 bases. Deletions cut 6 bases from V and 11 bases from J, with 16 bases between. There are 12 residues in the CDR3. Germline CDR1 and CDR2: MNHEY and SVGAGI. As DNA, the CDR3 is TGTGCCAGCAGCCTCGCCGGGACTCTGGCTTTCTTT. Its translation: CASSLAGTLAFF.

This chain connects TRBV9 to TRBJ2-5; 7 bases fit TRBD1. CDR1 is SGDLS and CDR2 is YYNGEE in the germline V gene. The V and J ends lost 1 base and 2 bases, in that order; junction bases with no gene match: 2. CDR3 length: 14 residues. CDR3 DNA sequence: TGTGCCAGCAGCGTACCGGGACAGCAAGAGACCCAGTACTTC. Amino acids: CASSVPGQQETQYF.

V and J are TRBV13 and TRBJ2-7; 7 bases line up with TRBD1. Trimming at V came to 3 bases and at J to 0 bases, leaving 8 bases not matched to a gene. Per the germline V gene, CDR1 is PRHDT and CDR2 is FYEKMQ (reference sequence). The CDR3 consists of 16 residues. CDR3 coding DNA: TGTGCCAGCAGCTTTCCAAGAGGGGACAGCTCCTACGAGCAGTACTTC. This translates into CASSFPRGDSSYEQYF.

The chain recombines TRBV5-1 with TRBJ2-7; maybe TRBD2 (6 bases). CDR3 length: 15 amino acids. Trimming took off 0 bases at V and 3 bases at J, with 13 bases between the two ends. The germline V gene encodes CDR1 SGHRS and CDR2 YFSETQ. In nucleotides, the CDR3 is TGCGCCAGCAGCTTGGCCCTGGGCGGGAACTACGAGCAGTACTTC. This sequence encodes CASSLALGGNYEQYF.

This clone is a singleton in its sample. This sequence joins TRBV19 and TRBJ1-1; the D is unclear. This CDR3 is 13 amino acids long. V shed 7 bases and J shed 0 bases, with 9 bases lying between them. CDR1 is LNHDA, CDR2 SQIVND, per germline (reference sequence). In nucleotides, the CDR3 is TGTGCCAGTAACCTCGGCATGAACACTGAAGCTTTCTTT. This encodes CASNLGMNTEAFF.

The J gene is TRBJ1-2, the V gene TRBV11-2; 10 bases agree with TRBD1. This CDR3 has 15 amino acids. CDR1 is SGHAT, CDR2 FQNNGV, per germline. V lost 0 bases and J lost 6; bases outside the gene matches: 4. The CDR3 DNA reads as TGTGCCAGCAGCTTAGATGTGACAGGGGGCGATGGCTACACCTTC. This sequence encodes CASSLDVTGGDGYTF.

This clone was seen a handful of times. The CDR3 sequence is CASSLGSGRALGLWYF. CDR3 sequence (DNA): TGTGCCAGCAGCTTAGGTAGCGGGAGGGCCCTGGGGCTTTGGTACTTC. This rearrangement joins TRBV7-8 to TRBJ2-7; TRBD2 aligns across 11 bases. CDR3 length equals 16 residues. CDR1 is SGHVS, CDR2 FQNEAQ, per germline. V lost 1 base and J lost 12; bases outside the gene matches: 14. Together with reference TRBV7-8 and TRBJ2-7, the CDR3 gives the full variable domain: GAGVSQSPRYKVAKRGQDVALRCDPISGHVSLFWYQQALGQGPEFLTYFQNEAQLDKSGLPSDRFFAERPEGSVSTLKIQRTQQEDSAVYLCASSLGSGRALGLWYFGPGTRLTVT.

The V call is TRBV14, the J call TRBJ1-2; D ambiguous. Trimming shortened V by 1 base and J by 6 bases, and 21 bases separated the two germline ends. The CDR3 has 17 residues. Germline V gene data show CDR1 as SGHDN and CDR2 as FVKESK. CDR3: CASSQAIGRHGDHGYTF. The DNA of the CDR3 is TGTGCCAGCAGCCAAGCCATCGGACGGCATGGGGATCATGGCTACACCTTC.

This sequence joins TRBV29-1 and TRBJ2-7; TRBD1 might be the D (5 bases). The V gene's germline CDR1 is SQVTM and CDR2 ANQGSEA. This CDR3 contains 13 residues. V lost 5 bases and J 0 bases, leaving 11 bases between the germline ends. The CDR3 spells CSVRTSSSYEQYF. DNA for the CDR3: TGCAGCGTTCGGACAAGTAGCTCCTACGAGCAGTACTTC.

As concerns this clone: A junction boundary mismatches the germline segment, possibly from a read error. The chain couples TRBV7-2 to TRBJ2-1; TRBD1 aligns across 11 bases. The CDR3 consists of 15 residues. The germline V gene has CDR1 SGHTA and CDR2 FQGNSA. The CDR3 DNA follows: TGTGCCAGCAGTACCGGGACAGGGGGGGGCAATGAGCAGCTCTTC. Protein product: CASSTGTGGGNEQLF.

V and J are TRBV29-1 and TRBJ2-5; TRBD2 aligns across 8 bases. Germline CDR1 and CDR2: SQVTM and ANQGSEA. The CDR3 has 13 residues. V was pared by 6 bases and J by 2 bases, with 5 bases of the junction left unmatched. CDR3 bases: TGCAGCGTCCCCGGGGGGGGGCAAGAGACCCAGTACTTC. Translating it yields CSVPGGGQETQYF. Using reference TRBV29-1 and TRBJ2-5 for the parts outside the CDR3, the full variable domain is SAVISQKPSRDICQRGTSLTIQCQVDSQVTMMFWYRQQPGQSLTLIATANQGSEATYESGFVIDKFPISRPNLTFSTLTVSNMSPEDSSIYLCSVPGGGQETQYFGPGTRLLVL.

The chain has TRBV13 and TRBJ2-3; D is undetermined. This CDR3 spans 14 amino acids. Trimming removed 5 bases at V and 5 bases at J, with 14 bases between. Germline V gene data show CDR1 as PRHDT and CDR2 as FYEKMQ (reference sequence). The DNA for the CDR3 is TGTGCCAGCAGCCTTGGGCCCACCGGAGATACGCAGTATTTT. Its protein product is CASSLGPTGDTQYF. The full variable domain, rest sourced from reference TRBV13 and TRBJ2-3, is AAGVIQSPRHLIKEKRETATLKCYPIPRHDTVYWYQQGPGQDPQFLISFYEKMQSDKGSIPDRFSAQQFSDYHSELNMSSLELGDSALYFCASSLGPTGDTQYFGPGTRLTVL.

J is TRBJ2-2 and V is TRBV5-1, with TRBD1 matching 10 bases. Germline V gene lookup returns CDR1 SGHRS and CDR2 YFSETQ. CDR3 size: 17 residues. Trimming cost V 1 base and J 3 bases; bases outside gene matches: 6. CDR3 bases: TGCGCCAGCAGCTTGTCGGGACAGGGGTACGACACCGGGGAGCTGTTTTTT. This encodes CASSLSGQGYDTGELFF.

This chain connects TRBV30 to TRBJ2-7; no clear D. This CDR3 spans 15 amino acids. V lost 2 bases to trimming and J lost 2 bases, with 16 bases between them. In germline, CDR1 is GTSNPN, CDR2 SVGIG (reference sequence). Written as DNA, the CDR3 is TGTGCCTGGAGTTCATACCGGCACACCACCTACGAGCAGTACTTC. The encoded protein is CAWSSYRHTTYEQYF.